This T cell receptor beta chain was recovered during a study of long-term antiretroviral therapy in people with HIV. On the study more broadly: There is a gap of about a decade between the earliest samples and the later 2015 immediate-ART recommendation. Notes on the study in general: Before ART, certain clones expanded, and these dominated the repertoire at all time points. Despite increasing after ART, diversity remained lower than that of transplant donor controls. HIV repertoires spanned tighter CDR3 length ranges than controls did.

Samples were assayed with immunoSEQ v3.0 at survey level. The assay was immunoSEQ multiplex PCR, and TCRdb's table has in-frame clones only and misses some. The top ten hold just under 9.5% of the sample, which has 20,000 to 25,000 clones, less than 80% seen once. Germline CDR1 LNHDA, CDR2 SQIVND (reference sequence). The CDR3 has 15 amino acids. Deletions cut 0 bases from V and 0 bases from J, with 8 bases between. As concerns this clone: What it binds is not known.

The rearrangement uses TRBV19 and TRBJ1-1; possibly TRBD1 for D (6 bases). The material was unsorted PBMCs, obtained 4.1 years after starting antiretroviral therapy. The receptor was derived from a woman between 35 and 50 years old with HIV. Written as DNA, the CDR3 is TGTGCCAGTAGTATAGAGGCAGGGGTGAACACTGAAGCTTTCTTT. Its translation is CASSIEAGVNTEAFF.